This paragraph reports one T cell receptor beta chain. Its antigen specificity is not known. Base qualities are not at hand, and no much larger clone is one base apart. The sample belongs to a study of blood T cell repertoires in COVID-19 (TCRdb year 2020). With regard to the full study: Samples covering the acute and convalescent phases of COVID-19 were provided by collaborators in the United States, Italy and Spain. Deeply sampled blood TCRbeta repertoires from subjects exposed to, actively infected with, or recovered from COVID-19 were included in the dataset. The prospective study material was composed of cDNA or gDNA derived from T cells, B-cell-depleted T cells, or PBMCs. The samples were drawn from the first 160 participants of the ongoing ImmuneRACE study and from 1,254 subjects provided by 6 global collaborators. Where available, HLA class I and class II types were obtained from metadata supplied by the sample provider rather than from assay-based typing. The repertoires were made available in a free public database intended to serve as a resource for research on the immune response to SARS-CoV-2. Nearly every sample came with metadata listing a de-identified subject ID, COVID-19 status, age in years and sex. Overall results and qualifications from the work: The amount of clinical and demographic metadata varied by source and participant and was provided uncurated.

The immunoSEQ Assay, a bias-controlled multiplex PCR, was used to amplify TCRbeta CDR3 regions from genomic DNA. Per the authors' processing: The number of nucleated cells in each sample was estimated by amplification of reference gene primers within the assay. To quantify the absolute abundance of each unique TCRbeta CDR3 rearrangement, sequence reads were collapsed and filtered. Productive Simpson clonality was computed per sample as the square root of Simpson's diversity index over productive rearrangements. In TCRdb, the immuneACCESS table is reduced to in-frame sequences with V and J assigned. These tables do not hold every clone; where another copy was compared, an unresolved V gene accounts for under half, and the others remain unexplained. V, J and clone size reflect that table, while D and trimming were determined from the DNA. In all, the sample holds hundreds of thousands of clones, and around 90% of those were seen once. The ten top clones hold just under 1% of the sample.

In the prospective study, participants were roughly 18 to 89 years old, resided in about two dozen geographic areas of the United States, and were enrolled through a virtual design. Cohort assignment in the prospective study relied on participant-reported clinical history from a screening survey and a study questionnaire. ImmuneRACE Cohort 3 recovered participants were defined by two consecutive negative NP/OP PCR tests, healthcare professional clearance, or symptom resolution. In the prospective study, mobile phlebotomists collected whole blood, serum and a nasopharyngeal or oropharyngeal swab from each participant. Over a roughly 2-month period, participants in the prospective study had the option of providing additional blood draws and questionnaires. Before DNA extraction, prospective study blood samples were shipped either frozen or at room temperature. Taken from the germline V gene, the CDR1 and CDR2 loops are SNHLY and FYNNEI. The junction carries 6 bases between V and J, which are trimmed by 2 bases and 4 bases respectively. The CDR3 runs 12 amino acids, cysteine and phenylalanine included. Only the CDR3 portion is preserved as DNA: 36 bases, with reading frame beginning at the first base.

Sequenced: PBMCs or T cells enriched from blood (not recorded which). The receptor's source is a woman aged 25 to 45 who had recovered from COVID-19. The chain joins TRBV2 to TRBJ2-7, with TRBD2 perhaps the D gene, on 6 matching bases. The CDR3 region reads CASSERGYEQYF. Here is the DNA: TGTGCCAGCAGTGAACGGGGGTACGAGCAGTACTTC.